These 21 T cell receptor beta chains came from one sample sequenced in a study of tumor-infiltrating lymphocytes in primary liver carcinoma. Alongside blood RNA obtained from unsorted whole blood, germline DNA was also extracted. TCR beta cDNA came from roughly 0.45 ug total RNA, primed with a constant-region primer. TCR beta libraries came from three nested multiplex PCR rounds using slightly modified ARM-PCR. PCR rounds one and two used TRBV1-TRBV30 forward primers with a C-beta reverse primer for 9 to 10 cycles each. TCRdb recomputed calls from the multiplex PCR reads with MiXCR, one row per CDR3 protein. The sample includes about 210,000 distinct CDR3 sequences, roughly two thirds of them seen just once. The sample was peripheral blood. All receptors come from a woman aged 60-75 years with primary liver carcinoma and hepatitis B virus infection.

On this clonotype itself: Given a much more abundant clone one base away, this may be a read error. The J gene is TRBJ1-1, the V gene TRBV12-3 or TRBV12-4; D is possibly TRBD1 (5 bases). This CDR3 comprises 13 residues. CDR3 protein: CACSFRGITEAFF. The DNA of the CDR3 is TGTGCCTGCAGTTTTAGGGGTATCACTGAAGCTTTCTTT.

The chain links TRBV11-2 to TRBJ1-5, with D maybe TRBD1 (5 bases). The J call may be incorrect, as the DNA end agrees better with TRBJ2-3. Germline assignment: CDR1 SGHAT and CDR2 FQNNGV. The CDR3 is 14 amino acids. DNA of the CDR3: TGTGCCAGCAGCTTACTATCAGGGAATCAGCCCCAGTATTTT. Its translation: CASSLLSGNQPQYF.

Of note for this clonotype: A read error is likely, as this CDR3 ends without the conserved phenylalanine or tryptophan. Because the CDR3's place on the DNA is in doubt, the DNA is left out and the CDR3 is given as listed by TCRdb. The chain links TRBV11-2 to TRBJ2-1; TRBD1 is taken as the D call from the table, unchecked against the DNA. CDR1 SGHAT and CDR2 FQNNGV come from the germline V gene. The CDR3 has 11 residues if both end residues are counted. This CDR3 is CANSLGGQGFS.

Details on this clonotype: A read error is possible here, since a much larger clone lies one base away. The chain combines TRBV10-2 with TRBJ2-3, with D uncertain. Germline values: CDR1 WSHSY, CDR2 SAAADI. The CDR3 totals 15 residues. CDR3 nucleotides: TGCGCCGGCAGTGGTAGTACCTCTAACACAGATACGCAGTATTTT. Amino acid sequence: CAGSGSTSNTDTQYF.

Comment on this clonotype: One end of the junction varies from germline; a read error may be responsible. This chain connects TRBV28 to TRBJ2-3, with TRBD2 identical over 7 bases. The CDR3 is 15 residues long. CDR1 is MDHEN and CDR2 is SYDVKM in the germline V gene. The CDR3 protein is CVSCRERGGTDTQYF. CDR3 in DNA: TGTGTCAGCTGTCGAGAGCGGGGAGGCACAGATACGCAGTATTTT.

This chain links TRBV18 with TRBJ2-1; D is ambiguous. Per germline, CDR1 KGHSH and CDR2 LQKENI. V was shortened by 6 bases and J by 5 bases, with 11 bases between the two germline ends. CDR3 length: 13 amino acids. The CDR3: CASSGSSHNEQFF. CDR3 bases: TGTGCCAGCTCCGGGTCTTCGCACAATGAGCAGTTCTTC.

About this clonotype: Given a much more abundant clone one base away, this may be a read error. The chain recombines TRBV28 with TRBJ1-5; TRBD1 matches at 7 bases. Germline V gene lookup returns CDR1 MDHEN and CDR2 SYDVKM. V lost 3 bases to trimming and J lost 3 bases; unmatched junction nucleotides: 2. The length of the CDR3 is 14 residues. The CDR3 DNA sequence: TGTGCCAGCAGTTTGACAGGGACCAATCAGCCCCAGCATTTT. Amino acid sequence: CASSLTGTNQPQHF.

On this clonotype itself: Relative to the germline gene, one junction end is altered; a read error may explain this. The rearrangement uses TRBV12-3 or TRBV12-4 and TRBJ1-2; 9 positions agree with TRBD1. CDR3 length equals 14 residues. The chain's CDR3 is CASSLQGANYGNTF. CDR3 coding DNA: TGTGCCAGCAGTCTACAGGGGGCTAACTATGGCAACACCTTC.

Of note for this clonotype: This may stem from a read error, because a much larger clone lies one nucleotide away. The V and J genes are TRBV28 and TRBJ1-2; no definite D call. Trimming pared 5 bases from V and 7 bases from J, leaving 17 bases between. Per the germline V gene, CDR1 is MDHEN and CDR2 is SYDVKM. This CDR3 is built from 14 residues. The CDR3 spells CASSLAGVGRGYTF. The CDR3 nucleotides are TGTGCCAGCAGTCTCGCCGGGGTAGGACGTGGCTACACCTTC.

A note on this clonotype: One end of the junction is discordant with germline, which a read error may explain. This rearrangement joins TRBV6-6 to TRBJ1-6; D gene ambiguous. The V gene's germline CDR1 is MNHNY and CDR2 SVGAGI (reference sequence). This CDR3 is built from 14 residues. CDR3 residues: CASSYGQLGSPLRF. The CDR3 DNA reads TGTGCCAGCAGTTACGGCCAACTGGGTTCACCCCTCCGCTTT.

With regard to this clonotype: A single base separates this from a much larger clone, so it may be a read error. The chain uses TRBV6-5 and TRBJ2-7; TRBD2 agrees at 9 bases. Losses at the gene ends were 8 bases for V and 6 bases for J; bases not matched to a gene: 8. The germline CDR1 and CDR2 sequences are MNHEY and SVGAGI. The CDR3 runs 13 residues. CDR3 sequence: CASGSGLAVEQYF. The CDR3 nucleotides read TGTGCCAGCGGTTCGGGACTAGCCGTCGAGCAGTACTTC.

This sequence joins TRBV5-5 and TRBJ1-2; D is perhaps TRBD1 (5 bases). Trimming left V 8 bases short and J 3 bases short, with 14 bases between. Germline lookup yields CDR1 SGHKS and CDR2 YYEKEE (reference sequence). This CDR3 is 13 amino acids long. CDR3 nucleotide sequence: TGTGCCAGTGGGTACGGGGCCGACTATGGCTACACCTTC. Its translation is CASGYGADYGYTF. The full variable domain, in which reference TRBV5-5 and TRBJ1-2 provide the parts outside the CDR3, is DAGVTQSPTHLIKTRGQQVTLRCSPISGHKSVSWYQQVLGQGPQFIFQYYEKEERGRGNFPDRFSARQFPNYSSELNVNALLLGDSALYLCASGYGADYGYTFGSGTRLTVV.

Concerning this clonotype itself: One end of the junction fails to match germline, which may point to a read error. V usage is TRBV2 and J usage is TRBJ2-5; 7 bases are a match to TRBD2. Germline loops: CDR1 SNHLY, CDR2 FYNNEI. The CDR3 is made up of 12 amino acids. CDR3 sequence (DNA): TGTGCCAGCAAGCGGGGCCAAGAGGCCCAGTACTTC. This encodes CASKRGQEAQYF.

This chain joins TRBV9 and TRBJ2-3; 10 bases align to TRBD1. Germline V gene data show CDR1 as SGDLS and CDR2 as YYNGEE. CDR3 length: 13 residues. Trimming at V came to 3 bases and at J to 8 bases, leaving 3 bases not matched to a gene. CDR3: CASSGQGAATQYF. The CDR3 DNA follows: TGTGCCAGCAGCGGACAGGGGGCCGCTACGCAGTATTTT.

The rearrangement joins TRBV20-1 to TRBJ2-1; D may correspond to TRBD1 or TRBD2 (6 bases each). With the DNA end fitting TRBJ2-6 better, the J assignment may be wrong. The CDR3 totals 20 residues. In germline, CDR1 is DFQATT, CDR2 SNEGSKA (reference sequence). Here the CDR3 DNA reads TGCAGTGCTAAATGGTACCAGCCGCCACGGGGGCCCCCTAGGGCCAACGTCCTGACTTTC. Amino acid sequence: CSAKWYQPPRGPPRANVLTF.

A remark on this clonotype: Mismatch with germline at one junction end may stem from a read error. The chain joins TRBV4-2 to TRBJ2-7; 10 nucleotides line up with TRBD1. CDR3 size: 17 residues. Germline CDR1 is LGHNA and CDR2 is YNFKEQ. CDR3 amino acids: CAISRSAGTGETYEQYF. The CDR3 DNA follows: TGTGCCATCAGCCGGTCCGCGGGGACAGGGGAAACCTACGAGCAGTACTTC.

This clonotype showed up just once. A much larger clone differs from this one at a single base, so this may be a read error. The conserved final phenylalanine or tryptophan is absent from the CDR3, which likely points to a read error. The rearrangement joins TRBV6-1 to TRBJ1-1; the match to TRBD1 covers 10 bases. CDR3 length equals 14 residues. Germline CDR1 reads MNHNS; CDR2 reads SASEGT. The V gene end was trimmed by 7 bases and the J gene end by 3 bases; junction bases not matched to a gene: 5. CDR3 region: CASTKDRGDTEAFL. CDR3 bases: TGTGCCAGCACTAAGGACAGGGGGGACACTGAAGCTTTCTTA.

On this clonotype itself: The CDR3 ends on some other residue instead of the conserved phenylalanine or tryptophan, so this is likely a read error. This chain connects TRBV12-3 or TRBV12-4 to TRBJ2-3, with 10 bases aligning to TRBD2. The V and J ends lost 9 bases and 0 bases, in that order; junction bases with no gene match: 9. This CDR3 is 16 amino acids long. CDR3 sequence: CASSAGTSDSTDTQYS. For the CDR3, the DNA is TGTGCCAGTAGTGCCGGGACTAGCGATAGCACAGATACGCAGTATTCT.

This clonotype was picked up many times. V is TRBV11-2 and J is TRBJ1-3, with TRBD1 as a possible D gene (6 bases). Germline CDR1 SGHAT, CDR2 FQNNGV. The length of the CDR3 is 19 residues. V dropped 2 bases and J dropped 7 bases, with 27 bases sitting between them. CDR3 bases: TGTGCCAGCAGCTTAAGATGGGGCCCCCGGGGGGCCGGCGAGAACACCATATATTTT. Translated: CASSLRWGPRGAGENTIYF.

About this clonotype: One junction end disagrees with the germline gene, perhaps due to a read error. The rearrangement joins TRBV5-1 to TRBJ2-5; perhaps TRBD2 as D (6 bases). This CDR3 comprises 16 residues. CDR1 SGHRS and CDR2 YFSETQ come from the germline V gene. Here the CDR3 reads CVSSPDLPGVGETQYF. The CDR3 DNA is TGCGTCAGCAGCCCGGATCTTCCGGGAGTGGGAGAGACACAGTACTTC.

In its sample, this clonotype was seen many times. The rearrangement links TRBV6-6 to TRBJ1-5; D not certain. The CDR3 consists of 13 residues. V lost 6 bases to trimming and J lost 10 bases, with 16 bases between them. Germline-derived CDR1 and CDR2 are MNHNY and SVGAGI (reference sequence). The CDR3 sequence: CASSPSNTSPQHF. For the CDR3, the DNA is TGTGCCAGCAGCCCCAGCAATACAAGTCCCCAGCATTTT.